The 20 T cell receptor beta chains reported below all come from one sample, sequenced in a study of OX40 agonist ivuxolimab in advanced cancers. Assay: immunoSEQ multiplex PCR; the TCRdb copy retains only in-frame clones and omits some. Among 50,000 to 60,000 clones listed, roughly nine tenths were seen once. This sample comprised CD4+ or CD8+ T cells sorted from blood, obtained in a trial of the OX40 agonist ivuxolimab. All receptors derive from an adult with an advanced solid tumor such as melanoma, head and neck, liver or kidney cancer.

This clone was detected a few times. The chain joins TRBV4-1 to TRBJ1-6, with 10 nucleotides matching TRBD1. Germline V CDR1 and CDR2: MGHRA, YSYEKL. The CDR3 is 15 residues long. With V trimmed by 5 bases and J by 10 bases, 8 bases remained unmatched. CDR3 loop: CASSSEGDRGSPLHF. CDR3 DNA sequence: TGCGCCAGCAGCTCAGAAGGGGACAGGGGCTCACCCCTCCACTTT.

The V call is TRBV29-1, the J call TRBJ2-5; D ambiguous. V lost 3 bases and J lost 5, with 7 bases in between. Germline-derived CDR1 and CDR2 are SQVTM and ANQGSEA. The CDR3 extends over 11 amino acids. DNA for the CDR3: TGCAGCGTTGAGGCAGAGGAGACCCAGTACTTC. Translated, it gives CSVEAEETQYF.

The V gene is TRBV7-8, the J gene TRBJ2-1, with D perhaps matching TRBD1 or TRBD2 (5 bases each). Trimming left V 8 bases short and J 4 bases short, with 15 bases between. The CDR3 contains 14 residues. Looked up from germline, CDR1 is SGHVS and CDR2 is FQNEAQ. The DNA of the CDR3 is TGTGCCAGCTCCAATCGGGGCTTTTACAATGAGCAGTTCTTC. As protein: CASSNRGFYNEQFF.

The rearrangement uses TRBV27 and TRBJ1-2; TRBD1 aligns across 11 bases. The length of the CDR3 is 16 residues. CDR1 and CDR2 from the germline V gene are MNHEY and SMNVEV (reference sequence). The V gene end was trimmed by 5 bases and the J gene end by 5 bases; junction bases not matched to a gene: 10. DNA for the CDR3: TGTGCCAGCAGTACGGACAGGGGGCCGAAAGCTTATGGCTACACCTTC. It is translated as CASSTDRGPKAYGYTF.

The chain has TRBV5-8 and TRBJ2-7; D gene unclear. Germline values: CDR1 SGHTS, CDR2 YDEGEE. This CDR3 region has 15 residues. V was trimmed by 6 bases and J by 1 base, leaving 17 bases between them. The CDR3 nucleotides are TGTGCCAGCATTCCAAGTGAGACGGTGTCCTACGAGCAGTACTTC. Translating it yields CASIPSETVSYEQYF.

This chain's CDR3 is CASSQAGQDRIYTF. The DNA of the CDR3 is TGTGCCAGCAGCCAAGCGGGACAGGATAGAATCTACACCTTC. The rearrangement joins TRBV4-2 to TRBJ1-2; 8 bases match TRBD1. Germline V gene data show CDR1 as LGHNA and CDR2 as YNFKEQ. V lost 1 base to trimming and J lost 10 bases; unmatched junction nucleotides: 8. The CDR3 has 14 amino acids.

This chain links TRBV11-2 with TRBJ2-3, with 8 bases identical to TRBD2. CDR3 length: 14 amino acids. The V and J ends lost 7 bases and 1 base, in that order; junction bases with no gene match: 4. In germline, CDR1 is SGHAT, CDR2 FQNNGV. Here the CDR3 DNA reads TGTGCCAGCAACCCAGCGGGGGGCACAGATACGCAGTATTTT. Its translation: CASNPAGGTDTQYF.

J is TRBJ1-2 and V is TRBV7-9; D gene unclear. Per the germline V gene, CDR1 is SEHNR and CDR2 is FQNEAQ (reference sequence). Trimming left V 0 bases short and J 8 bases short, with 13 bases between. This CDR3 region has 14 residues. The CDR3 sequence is CASSLARLGLGYTF. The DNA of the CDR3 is TGTGCCAGCAGCTTAGCGCGTTTGGGCTTGGGCTACACCTTC.

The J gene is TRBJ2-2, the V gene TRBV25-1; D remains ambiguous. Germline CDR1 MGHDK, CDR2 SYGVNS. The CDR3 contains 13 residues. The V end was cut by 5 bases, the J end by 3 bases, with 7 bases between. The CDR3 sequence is CASSSKYTGELFF. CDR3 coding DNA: TGTGCCAGCAGTTCGAAGTACACCGGGGAGCTGTTTTTT.

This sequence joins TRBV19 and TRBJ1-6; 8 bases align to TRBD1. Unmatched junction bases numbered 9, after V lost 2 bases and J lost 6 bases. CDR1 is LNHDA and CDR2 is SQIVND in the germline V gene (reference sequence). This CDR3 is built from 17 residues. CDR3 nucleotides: TGTGCCAGTAGTATACCTTCCACAGGGGGACTTAATTCACCCCTCCACTTT. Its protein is CASSIPSTGGLNSPLHF.

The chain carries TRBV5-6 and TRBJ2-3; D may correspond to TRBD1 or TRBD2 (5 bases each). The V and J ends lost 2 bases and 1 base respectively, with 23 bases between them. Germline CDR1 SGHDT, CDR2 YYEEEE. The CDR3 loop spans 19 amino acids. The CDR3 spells CASSFRFEGYRRRTDTQYF. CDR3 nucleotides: TGTGCCAGCAGCTTTCGTTTCGAGGGCTACAGGCGACGCACAGATACGCAGTATTTT.

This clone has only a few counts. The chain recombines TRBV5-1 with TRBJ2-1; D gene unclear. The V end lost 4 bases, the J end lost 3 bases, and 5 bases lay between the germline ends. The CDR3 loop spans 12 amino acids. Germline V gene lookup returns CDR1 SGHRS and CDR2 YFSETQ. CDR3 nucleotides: TGCGCCAGCAGCCCGGACTACAATGAGCAGTTCTTC. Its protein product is CASSPDYNEQFF.

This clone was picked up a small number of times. The CDR3 nucleotides read TGTGCCAGCACGGGCCAGGACGACGGCTACACCTTC. Amino acid sequence: CASTGQDDGYTF. The chain uses TRBV2 and TRBJ1-2; D gene uncertain. V was trimmed by 7 bases and J by 8 bases, leaving 14 bases between them. Germline-derived CDR1 and CDR2 are SNHLY and FYNNEI. This CDR3 region has 12 residues.

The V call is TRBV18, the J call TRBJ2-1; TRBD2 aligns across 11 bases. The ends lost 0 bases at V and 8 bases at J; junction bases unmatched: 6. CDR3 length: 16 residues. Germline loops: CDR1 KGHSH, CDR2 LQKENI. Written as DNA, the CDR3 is TGTGCCAGCTCACCACCAACTAGCGGGGGCTGGGATGAGCAGTTCTTC. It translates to CASSPPTSGGWDEQFF. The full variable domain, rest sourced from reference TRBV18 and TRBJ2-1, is NAGVMQNPRHLVRRRGQEARLRCSPMKGHSHVYWYRQLPEEGLKFMVYLQKENIIDESGMPKERFSAEFPKEGPSILRIQQVVRGDSAAYFCASSPPTSGGWDEQFFGPGTRLTVL.

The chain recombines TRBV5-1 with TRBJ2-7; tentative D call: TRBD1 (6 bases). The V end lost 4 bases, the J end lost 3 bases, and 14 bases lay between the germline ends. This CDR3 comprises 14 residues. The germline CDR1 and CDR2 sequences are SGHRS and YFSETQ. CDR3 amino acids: CASSPTPQGYEQYF. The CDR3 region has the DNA TGCGCCAGCAGCCCCACACCACAGGGCTACGAGCAGTACTTC.

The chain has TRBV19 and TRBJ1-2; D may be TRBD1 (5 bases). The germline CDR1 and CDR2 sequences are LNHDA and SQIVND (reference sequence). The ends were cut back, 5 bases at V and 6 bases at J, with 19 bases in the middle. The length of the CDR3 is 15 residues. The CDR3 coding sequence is TGTGCCAGTAGTCCCACCGGGGGGATCTTAAATGGCTACACCTTC. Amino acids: CASSPTGGILNGYTF.

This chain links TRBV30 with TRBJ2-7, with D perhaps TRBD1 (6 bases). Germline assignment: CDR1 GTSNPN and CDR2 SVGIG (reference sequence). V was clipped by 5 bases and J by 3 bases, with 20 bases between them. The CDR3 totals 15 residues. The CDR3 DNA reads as TGTGCCTGGGACTCTCGGGACACGGGATACTACGAGCAGTACTTC. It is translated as CAWDSRDTGYYEQYF.

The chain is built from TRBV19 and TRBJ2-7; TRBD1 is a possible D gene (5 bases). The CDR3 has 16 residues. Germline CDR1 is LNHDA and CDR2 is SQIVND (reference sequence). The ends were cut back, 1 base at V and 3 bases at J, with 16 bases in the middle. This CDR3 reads CASSIGAPTAFYEQYF. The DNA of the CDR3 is TGTGCCAGTAGTATAGGGGCTCCGACAGCCTTCTACGAGCAGTACTTC.

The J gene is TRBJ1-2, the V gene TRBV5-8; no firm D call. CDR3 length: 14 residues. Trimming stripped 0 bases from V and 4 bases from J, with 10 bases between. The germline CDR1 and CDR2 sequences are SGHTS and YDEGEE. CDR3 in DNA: TGTGCCAGCAGCTTGGCCTCAGTTCTCTATGGCTACACCTTC. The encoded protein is CASSLASVLYGYTF.

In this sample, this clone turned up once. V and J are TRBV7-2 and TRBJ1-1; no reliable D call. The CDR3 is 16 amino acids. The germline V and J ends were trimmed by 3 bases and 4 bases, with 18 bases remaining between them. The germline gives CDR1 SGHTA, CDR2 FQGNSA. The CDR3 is CASSFPPTREATEAFF. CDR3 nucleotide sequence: TGTGCCAGCAGCTTCCCCCCGACAAGGGAGGCCACTGAAGCTTTCTTT.